This T cell receptor beta chain derives from a study of OX40 agonist ivuxolimab in advanced cancers. On the study more broadly: Age averaged 60 years (range roughly 23 to 79), and 82.7% were male. Study results and limitations: Near-lowest levels of clonal expansion characterized partial responders at 0.1-3.0 mg/kg. Researchers did not establish what antigens the expanded peripheral T cells target.

TCRdb keeps only in-frame clones here, not all; method: immunoSEQ multiplex PCR. Of about 18,000 clones detected, roughly 73% appear once; the ten largest clones hold approximately 19%. Systemic immunosuppression or a history of autoimmune disease excluded patients. Regarding this clone: The target antigen is unknown.

The CDR3 length is 15 residues. V dropped 4 bases and J dropped 0 bases, with 11 bases sitting between them. Germline V gene sequence: CDR1 SGHRS, CDR2 YFSETQ. The TCR sequence derives from an adult with an advanced solid tumor such as melanoma, head and neck, liver or kidney cancer. Sample: CD4+ or CD8+ T cells sorted from blood, taken in a trial of the OX40 agonist ivuxolimab. This chain joins TRBV5-1 and TRBJ1-5, with D possibly being TRBD1 (6 bases). CDR3 protein: CASSPQGSSNQPQHF. The CDR3 DNA reads TGCGCCAGCAGCCCACAGGGAAGTAGCAATCAGCCCCAGCATTTT.